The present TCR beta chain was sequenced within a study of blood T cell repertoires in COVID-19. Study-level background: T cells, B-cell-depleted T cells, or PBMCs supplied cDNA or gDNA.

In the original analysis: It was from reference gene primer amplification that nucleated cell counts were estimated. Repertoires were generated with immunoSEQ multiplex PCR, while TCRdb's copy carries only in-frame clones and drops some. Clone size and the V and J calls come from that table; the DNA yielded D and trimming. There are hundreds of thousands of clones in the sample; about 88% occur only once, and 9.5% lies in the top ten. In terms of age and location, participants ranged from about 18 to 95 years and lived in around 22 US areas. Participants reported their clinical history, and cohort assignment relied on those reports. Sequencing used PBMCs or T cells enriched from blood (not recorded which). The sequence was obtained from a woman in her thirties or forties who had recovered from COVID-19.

CDR3 coding DNA: TGCGCCAGCAGCTTGCATGGACAGGGCTCACAAGAGACCCAGTACTTC. Encoded protein: CASSLHGQGSQETQYF. J is TRBJ2-5 and V is TRBV5-1; 8 nucleotides agree with TRBD1. Germline CDR1 and CDR2: SGHRS and YFSETQ. The CDR3 sequence is 16 residues long. Trimming cost V 1 base and J 2 bases; bases outside gene matches: 7.